The present entry profiles one TCR beta chain with its context. Antigen specificity is unknown. V was clipped by 5 bases and J by 5 bases, with 12 bases between them. Germline-derived CDR1 and CDR2 are ENHRY and SYGVKD. The CDR3 is 13 amino acids. This entry is derived from a study of cytomegalovirus exposure and HLA in healthy donors. General study results and limits: Later analysis identified a missense DCLRE1C variant that was linked to TCR beta V- and J-gene trimming. The study found most TCR sequences rare, yet found some public TCRs in many donors.

Researchers ran the PCR with 60 Vbeta and 13 Jbeta primers. The protocol was immunoSEQ multiplex PCR, while the TCRdb copy is restricted to in-frame clones and leaves out a portion. The sample holds roughly 100,000 clones. Material for sequencing was PBMCs. The source is a middle-aged man in good health and CMV-seronegative. This chain links TRBV10-3 with TRBJ1-1; D unresolved. The CDR3 here is CAISTDLGTEAFF. In DNA, the CDR3 is TGTGCCATCAGTACGGACTTGGGGACTGAAGCTTTCTTT.